Presented here are 31 T cell receptor beta chains from one specimen sequenced in a study of blood T cell repertoires in COVID-19. Only in-frame clones appear in the TCRdb table, and some are missing; sequencing was by immunoSEQ multiplex PCR. The table shows a few hundred thousand clones, with roughly 86% occurring only once. Sequencing input: PBMCs or T cells enriched from blood (not recorded which). Receptors were obtained from a woman aged 45-65 years who had recovered from COVID-19.

The V gene is TRBV11-2, the J gene TRBJ2-7; weak D call: TRBD2 (6 bases). The CDR3 is 16 residues long. Germline V gene data show CDR1 as SGHAT and CDR2 as FQNNGV. Trimming took 7 bases from V and 4 from J, leaving 23 bases between them. CDR3 coding DNA: TGTGCCAGCACCACATCCATGGCTAGCGCCCTTTACGAGCAGTACTTC. Protein product: CASTTSMASALYEQYF.

The chain couples TRBV29-1 to TRBJ1-1, with a tentative D call TRBD1 (5 bases). V lost 4 bases to trimming and J lost 2 bases, with 11 bases between them. There are 13 residues in the CDR3. Germline V gene lookup returns CDR1 SQVTM and CDR2 ANQGSEA. CDR3 DNA: TGCAGCGTTGCAAGACAGCTAAACACTGAAGCTTTCTTT. Its translation: CSVARQLNTEAFF.

This chain connects TRBV12-5 to TRBJ2-3; D perhaps matches TRBD2 (6 bases). Germline V gene lookup returns CDR1 LGHNT and CDR2 FRNRAP. The ends were cut back, 4 bases at V and 3 bases at J, with 17 bases in the middle. The CDR3 totals 16 residues. The CDR3 loop reads CASGSGLGGGTDTQYF. CDR3 in DNA: TGTGCTAGTGGTTCCGGATTGGGGGGTGGGACAGATACGCAGTATTTT.

The chain has TRBV27 and TRBJ1-1; 8 nucleotides line up with TRBD1. The trim removed 6 bases at V and 1 base at J, leaving 7 bases unmatched. Germline CDR1 MNHEY, CDR2 SMNVEV (reference sequence). There are 15 residues in the CDR3. DNA for the CDR3: TGTGCCAGCAGGGACAGGGAGTTTTCGAACACTGAAGCTTTCTTT. As protein: CASRDREFSNTEAFF.

The table lists this clone with a few counts. The same CDR3 can be traced to other DNA sequences in this sample. This chain uses TRBV4-1 with TRBJ1-1; D is undetermined. V lost 1 base and J 1 base, leaving 10 bases between the germline ends. CDR1 is MGHRA and CDR2 is YSYEKL in the germline V gene. The CDR3 runs to 15 residues. The CDR3 coding sequence is TGCGCCAGCAGCCAAGGTCAGAGGGAGAACACTGAAGCTTTCTTT. This sequence encodes CASSQGQRENTEAFF.

The rearrangement uses TRBV28 and TRBJ2-7; D possibly corresponds to TRBD1 (7 bases). The V gene lost 6 bases and the J gene lost 2 bases, with 11 bases spanning the gap. CDR3 size: 13 residues. Germline V CDR1 and CDR2: MDHEN, SYDVKM. The DNA for the CDR3 is TGTGCCAGCAGGGGGGGACAGACCTACGAGCAGTACTTC. Translation: CASRGGQTYEQYF.

This clone was seen just once. The V and J genes are TRBV9 and TRBJ1-3; D unresolved. The V end was cut by 7 bases, the J end by 4 bases, with 15 bases between. This CDR3 comprises 14 residues. CDR1 and CDR2 (germline): SGDLS, YYNGEE. DNA for the CDR3: TGTGCCAGCTCATCCCACGACTCGGGAAACACCATATATTTT. It specifies CASSSHDSGNTIYF. Full variable domain (rest looked up from reference TRBV9 and TRBJ1-3): DSGVTQTPKHLITATGQRVTLRCSPRSGDLSVYWYQQSLDQGLQFLIQYYNGEERAKGNILERFSAQQFPDLHSELNLSSLELGDSALYFCASSSHDSGNTIYFGEGSWLTVV.

The chain has TRBV28 and TRBJ1-3; a possible D gene is TRBD1 (5 bases). CDR1 is MDHEN and CDR2 is SYDVKM in the germline V gene. CDR3 length: 15 residues. Trimming removed 3 bases from V and 4 bases from J, with 13 bases in between. The CDR3 loop is CASSFRTTVGNTIYF. The CDR3 DNA reads as TGTGCCAGCAGTTTCCGAACGACAGTAGGAAACACCATATATTTT.

This clone was counted only a few times. The chain recombines TRBV4-3 with TRBJ2-2; 8 bases match TRBD1. The CDR3 covers 15 residues. After removal of 4 bases from V and 5 bases from J, the junction contained 6 bases not matched to a gene. CDR1 and CDR2 from the germline V gene are LGHNA and YSLEER. CDR3 sequence (DNA): TGCGCCAGCAGCCGGGATGGACAGGGAACCGGGGAGCTGTTTTTT. It translates to CASSRDGQGTGELFF.

The gene calls are TRBV2 and TRBJ1-5, with 7 bases matching TRBD1. This CDR3 contains 14 residues. Germline CDR1 reads SNHLY; CDR2 reads FYNNEI. V lost 5 bases and J lost 6; bases outside the gene matches: 7. The CDR3 bases are TGTGCCAGCAGTTACAGGGGCCAGGGTCAGCCCCAGCATTTT. Protein: CASSYRGQGQPQHF.

This rearrangement joins TRBV6-5 to TRBJ1-2, with TRBD1 matching 10 bases. The V gene end was trimmed by 6 bases and the J gene end by 5 bases; junction bases not matched to a gene: 6. The CDR3 has 14 residues. Germline-derived CDR1 and CDR2 are MNHEY and SVGAGI. CDR3 sequence reads: CASSSRDRGYGYTF. The CDR3 region has the DNA TGTGCCAGCAGCTCCCGGGACAGGGGATATGGCTACACCTTC.

The J gene is TRBJ2-1, the V gene TRBV30, with TRBD2 matching 7 bases. The CDR3 is 13 residues long. The germline V gene has CDR1 GTSNPN and CDR2 SVGIG (reference sequence). Unmatched junction bases numbered 6, after V lost 1 base and J lost 9 bases. CDR3 loop: CAWSGGRGFEQFF. The CDR3 DNA is TGTGCCTGGAGTGGAGGGCGGGGGTTTGAGCAGTTCTTC.

This rearrangement joins TRBV3-1 (or the pseudogene TRBV3-2) to TRBJ2-3; 8 nucleotides line up with TRBD2. Trimming at V came to 1 base and at J to 11 bases, leaving 5 bases not matched to a gene. Germline V gene sequence: CDR1 LGHDT, CDR2 YNNKEL (reference sequence). The CDR3 is 13 residues long. The CDR3 nucleotides are TGTGCCAGCAGCCAAGGCGGGCTAGCGGGGCAGTATTTT. This encodes CASSQGGLAGQYF.

The chain has TRBV10-3 and TRBJ2-1, with 10 bases identical to TRBD2. The trim removed 6 bases at V and 11 bases at J, leaving 10 bases unmatched. Germline CDR1 reads ENHRY; CDR2 reads SYGVKD. This CDR3 is built from 14 residues. The CDR3 spells CAISSPAGGPKQFF. The CDR3 DNA reads TGTGCCATCAGCTCACCAGCGGGAGGGCCAAAGCAGTTCTTC.

The J gene is TRBJ1-3, the V gene TRBV30, with 10 bases fitting TRBD1. J lost 2 bases, V lost 7 bases, and 8 bases had no gene match. The V gene's germline CDR1 is GTSNPN and CDR2 SVGIG (reference sequence). This CDR3 contains 15 residues. CDR3 sequence reads: CAYSGQGFTGNTIYF. The CDR3 region has the DNA TGTGCCTATTCGGGACAGGGGTTCACTGGAAACACCATATATTTT.

This chain links TRBV11-2 with TRBJ2-7, with D perhaps TRBD2 (6 bases). Germline assignment: CDR1 SGHAT and CDR2 FQNNGV. V was shortened by 1 base and J by 5 bases, with 12 bases between the two germline ends. The CDR3 contains 14 residues. The CDR3 is CASSLVRERHEQYF. The CDR3 DNA sequence: TGTGCCAGCAGCTTAGTACGGGAGCGCCACGAGCAGTACTTC.

The chain has TRBV18 and TRBJ2-1; 9 bases fit TRBD1. The CDR3 is made up of 13 amino acids. Germline CDR1 KGHSH, CDR2 LQKENI. V lost 1 base to trimming and J lost 10 bases; unmatched junction nucleotides: 2. The CDR3 DNA follows: TGTGCCAGCTCACCACGACAGGGGGAGGAGCAGTTCTTC. Protein product: CASSPRQGEEQFF. The variable domain in full, with the rest retrieved from reference TRBV18 and TRBJ2-1, is NAGVMQNPRHLVRRRGQEARLRCSPMKGHSHVYWYRQLPEEGLKFMVYLQKENIIDESGMPKERFSAEFPKEGPSILRIQQVVRGDSAAYFCASSPRQGEEQFFGPGTRLTVL.

V and J are TRBV21-1 and TRBJ2-2; TRBD2 reflects the table's D call only, with no check against the DNA. TRBV21-1 is deemed a pseudogene. The CDR3 contains 17 residues. CDR3 DNA sequence: TGTGCCAGCAGCAAAGCTGAGCGGGATTGGGGTGGCGGGGAGCTGTTTTTT. Residues: CASSKAERDWGGGELFF.

This clone was detected only once. This sequence joins TRBV7-2 and TRBJ1-2; 10 bases align to TRBD1. This CDR3 region has 15 residues. The germline CDR1 and CDR2 sequences are SGHTA and FQGNSA. The V and J ends lost 5 bases and 7 bases, in that order; junction bases with no gene match: 10. DNA for the CDR3: TGTGCCAGCAGCATAACCGGGACAGGGGTTGCTGGCTACACCTTC. It specifies CASSITGTGVAGYTF.

This chain joins TRBV5-1 and TRBJ1-2; D remains unclear. Germline V lookup: CDR1 SGHRS, CDR2 YFSETQ. CDR3 length equals 13 residues. Trimming shortened V by 0 bases and J by 8 bases, and 11 bases separated the two germline ends. CDR3 residues: CASSLAQDLGYTF. The CDR3 region has the DNA TGCGCCAGCAGCTTGGCCCAGGACTTGGGCTACACCTTC. Full variable domain (rest looked up from reference TRBV5-1 and TRBJ1-2): KAGVTQTPRYLIKTRGQQVTLSCSPISGHRSVSWYQQTPGQGLQFLFEYFSETQRNKGNFPGRFSGRQFSNSRSEMNVSTLELGDSALYLCASSLAQDLGYTFGSGTRLTVV.

The chain carries TRBV7-9 and TRBJ2-7; 7 bases align to TRBD1. There are 15 residues in the CDR3. Germline CDR1 reads SEHNR; CDR2 reads FQNEAQ (reference sequence). The junction had 9 bases not matched to a gene; V was cut back by 5 bases and J by 2 bases. CDR3 coding DNA: TGTGCCAGCAGCCCCGGGACAGAGAACCCCTACGAGCAGTACTTC. Translation gives CASSPGTENPYEQYF.

The chain combines TRBV18 with TRBJ1-5, with 11 bases identical to TRBD1. The germline CDR1 and CDR2 sequences are KGHSH and LQKENI. This CDR3 region has 16 residues. With V trimmed by 0 bases and J by 4 bases, 2 bases remained unmatched. This CDR3 is CASSPPGQGGNQPQHF. The CDR3, as DNA: TGTGCCAGCTCACCACCGGGACAGGGGGGTAATCAGCCCCAGCATTTT.

V gene TRBV6-5 combines with J gene TRBJ1-6, with D perhaps TRBD1 (5 bases). V gave up 4 bases and J gave up 4 bases, with 11 bases separating them. From germline, CDR1 is MNHEY and CDR2 SVGAGI. CDR3 length equals 15 residues. Here the CDR3 reads CASSSQGPYNSPLHF. CDR3 nucleotides: TGTGCCAGCAGTTCCCAGGGTCCTTATAATTCACCCCTCCACTTT.

V is TRBV7-9 and J is TRBJ1-6, with 7 positions matching TRBD1. Germline CDR1 and CDR2: SEHNR and FQNEAQ (reference sequence). V trimming: 5 bases; J trimming: 3 bases; junction bases outside the gene matches: 10. CDR3 size: 17 residues. For the CDR3, the DNA is TGTGCCAGCAGCCGACATCAACAGGGGAACTATAATTCACCCCTCCACTTT. Protein sequence: CASSRHQQGNYNSPLHF.

This chain uses TRBV2 with TRBJ2-3, with 7 bases identical to TRBD2. V gave up 5 bases and J gave up 1 base; unmatched junction bases: 6. The CDR3 is 15 amino acids. Germline CDR1 reads SNHLY; CDR2 reads FYNNEI. The DNA for the CDR3 is TGTGCCAGCAGTCTACTAGCGTCCGGCACAGATACGCAGTATTTT. Its translation: CASSLLASGTDTQYF. Filled out from reference TRBV2 and TRBJ2-3, the complete variable domain reads EPEVTQTPSHQVTQMGQEVILRCVPISNHLYFYWYRQILGQKVEFLVSFYNNEISEKSEIFDDQFSVERPDGSNFTLKIRSTKLEDSAMYFCASSLLASGTDTQYFGPGTRLTVL.

The genes are TRBV19 and TRBJ1-1, with TRBD1 identical over 7 bases. CDR1 and CDR2 (germline): LNHDA, SQIVND (reference sequence). Trimming took 6 bases from V and 1 from J; bases not matched to a gene: 2. The CDR3 is 13 residues long. In DNA form, the CDR3 reads TGTGCCAGTAGGGGACAGTGGAACACTGAAGCTTTCTTT. This translates into CASRGQWNTEAFF.

V gene TRBV11-2 combines with J gene TRBJ2-5; 8 bases map to TRBD1. The CDR3 covers 15 residues. Per germline, CDR1 SGHAT and CDR2 FQNNGV. Losses at the gene ends were 1 base for V and 2 bases for J; bases not matched to a gene: 3. CDR3 nucleotide sequence: TGTGCCAGCAGCTTAGGACAGGGGTCACAAGAGACCCAGTACTTC. Amino acid sequence: CASSLGQGSQETQYF.

CDR3 sequence: CASSHGQGVTGELFF. The CDR3 nucleotides are TGTGCCAGCTCCCATGGACAGGGGGTCACCGGGGAGCTGTTTTTT. The chain combines TRBV18 with TRBJ2-2; 10 bases match TRBD1. The CDR3 is 15 residues long. Germline CDR1 is KGHSH and CDR2 is LQKENI. V lost 6 bases, J lost 4 bases, and 5 bases stayed unmatched.

The rearrangement uses TRBV29-1 and TRBJ2-1; 8 nucleotides agree with TRBD2. This CDR3 has 20 amino acids. Germline-derived CDR1 and CDR2 are SQVTM and ANQGSEA. Germline trimming cut 3 bases from V and 1 base from J; bases unmatched to any gene: 20. CDR3: CSVETEPGPREGPSYNEQFF. For the CDR3, the DNA is TGCAGCGTTGAGACAGAGCCAGGACCACGGGAGGGCCCTTCCTACAATGAGCAGTTCTTC.

The rearrangement joins TRBV4-2 to TRBJ1-3; the match to TRBD1 covers 7 bases. V shed 4 bases, J shed 0 bases, and the junction held 3 bases outside the gene matches. Germline V gene data show CDR1 as LGHNA and CDR2 as YNFKEQ. The CDR3 extends over 15 amino acids. As DNA, the CDR3 is TGTGCCAGCAGCCCCGACAGGGCCTCTGGAAACACCATATATTTT. Translation: CASSPDRASGNTIYF.

The chain is built from TRBV2 and TRBJ1-5; 7 nucleotides match TRBD1. The CDR3 contains 15 residues. Germline CDR1 and CDR2: SNHLY and FYNNEI. Trimming took 6 bases from V and 1 from J; bases not matched to a gene: 6. In nucleotides, the CDR3 is TGTGCCAGCAGACAGGACAGGTTAAGCAATCAGCCCCAGCATTTT. Amino acids: CASRQDRLSNQPQHF.